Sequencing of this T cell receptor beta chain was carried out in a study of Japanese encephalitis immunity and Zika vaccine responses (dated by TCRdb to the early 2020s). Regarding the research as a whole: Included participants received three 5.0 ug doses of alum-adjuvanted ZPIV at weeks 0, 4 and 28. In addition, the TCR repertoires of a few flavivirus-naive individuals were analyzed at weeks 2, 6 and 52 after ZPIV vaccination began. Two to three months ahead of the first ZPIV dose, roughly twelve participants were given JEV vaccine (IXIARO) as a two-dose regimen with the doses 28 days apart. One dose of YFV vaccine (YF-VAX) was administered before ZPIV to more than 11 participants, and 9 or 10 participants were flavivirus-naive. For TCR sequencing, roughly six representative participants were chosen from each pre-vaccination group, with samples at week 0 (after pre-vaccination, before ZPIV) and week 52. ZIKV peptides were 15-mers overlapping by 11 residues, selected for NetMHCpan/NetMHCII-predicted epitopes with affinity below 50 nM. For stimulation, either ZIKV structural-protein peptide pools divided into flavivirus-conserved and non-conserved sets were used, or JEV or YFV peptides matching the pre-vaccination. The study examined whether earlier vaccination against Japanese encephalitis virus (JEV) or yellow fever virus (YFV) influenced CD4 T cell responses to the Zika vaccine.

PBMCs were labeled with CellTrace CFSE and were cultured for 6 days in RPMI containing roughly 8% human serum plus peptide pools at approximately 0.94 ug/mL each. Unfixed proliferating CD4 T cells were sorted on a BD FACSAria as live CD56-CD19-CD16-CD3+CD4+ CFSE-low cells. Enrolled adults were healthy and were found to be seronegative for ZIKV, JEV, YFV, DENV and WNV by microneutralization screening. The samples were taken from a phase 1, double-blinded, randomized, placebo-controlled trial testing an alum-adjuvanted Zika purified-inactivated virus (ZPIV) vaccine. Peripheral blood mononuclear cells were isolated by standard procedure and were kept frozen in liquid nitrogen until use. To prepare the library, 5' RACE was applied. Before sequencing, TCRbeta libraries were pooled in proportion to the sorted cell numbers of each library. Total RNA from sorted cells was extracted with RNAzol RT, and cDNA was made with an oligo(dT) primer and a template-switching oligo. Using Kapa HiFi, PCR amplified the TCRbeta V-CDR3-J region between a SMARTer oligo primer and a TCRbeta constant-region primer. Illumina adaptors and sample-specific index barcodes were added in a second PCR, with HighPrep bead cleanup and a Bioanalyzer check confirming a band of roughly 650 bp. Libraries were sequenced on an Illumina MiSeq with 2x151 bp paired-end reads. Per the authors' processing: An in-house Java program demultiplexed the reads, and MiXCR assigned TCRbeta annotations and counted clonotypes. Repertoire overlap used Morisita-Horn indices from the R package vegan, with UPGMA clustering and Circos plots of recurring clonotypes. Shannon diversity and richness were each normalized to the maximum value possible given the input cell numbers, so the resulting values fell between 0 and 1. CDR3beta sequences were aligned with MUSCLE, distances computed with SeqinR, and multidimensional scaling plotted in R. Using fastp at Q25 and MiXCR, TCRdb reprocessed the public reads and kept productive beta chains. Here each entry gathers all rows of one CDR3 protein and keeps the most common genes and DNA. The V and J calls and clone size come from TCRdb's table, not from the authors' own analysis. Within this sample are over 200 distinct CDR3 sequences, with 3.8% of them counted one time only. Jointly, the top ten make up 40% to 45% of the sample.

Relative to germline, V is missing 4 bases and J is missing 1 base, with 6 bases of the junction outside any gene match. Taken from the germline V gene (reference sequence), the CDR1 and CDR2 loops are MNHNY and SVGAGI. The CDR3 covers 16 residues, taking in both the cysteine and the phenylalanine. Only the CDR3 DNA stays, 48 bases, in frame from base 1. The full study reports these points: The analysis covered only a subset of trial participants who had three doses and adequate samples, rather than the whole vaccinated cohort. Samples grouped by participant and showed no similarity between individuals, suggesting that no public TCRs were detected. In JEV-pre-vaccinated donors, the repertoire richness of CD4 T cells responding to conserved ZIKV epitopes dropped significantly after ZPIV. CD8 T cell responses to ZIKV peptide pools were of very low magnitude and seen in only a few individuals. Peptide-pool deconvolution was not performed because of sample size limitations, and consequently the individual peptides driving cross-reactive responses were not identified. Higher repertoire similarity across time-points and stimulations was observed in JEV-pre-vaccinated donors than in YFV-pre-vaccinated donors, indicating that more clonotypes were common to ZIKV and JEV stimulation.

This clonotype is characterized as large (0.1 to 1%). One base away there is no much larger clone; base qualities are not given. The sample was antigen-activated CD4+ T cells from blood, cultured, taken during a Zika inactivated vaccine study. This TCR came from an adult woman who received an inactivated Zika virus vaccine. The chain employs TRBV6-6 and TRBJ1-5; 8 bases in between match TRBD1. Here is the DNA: TGTGCCAGCAGTTTTTCAGGGGGCAACAGCAATCAGCCCCAGCATTTT. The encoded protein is CASSFSGGNSNQPQHF.